This entry is about one T cell receptor (beta chain). These data come from a study of blood T cell repertoires in COVID-19. Libraries were prepared by immunoSEQ multiplex PCR; TCRdb keeps only in-frame clonotypes and omits some of them. Of a few hundred thousand clones in the sample, more than 80% are singletons; the top ten hold 2.4%. V lost 6 bases and J lost 0, with 12 bases in between. Germline V gene data show CDR1 as MNHEY and CDR2 as SVGEGT. The CDR3 consists of 15 residues. The clonotype originates from a woman aged 18-29 years who had recovered from COVID-19. The specimen sequenced was PBMCs or T cells enriched from blood (not recorded which). The chain links TRBV6-2 or TRBV6-3 to TRBJ1-5, with D possibly being TRBD1 (6 bases). The CDR3, as DNA: TGTGCCAGCAGCAATCAGGGGTTTAGCAATCAGCCCCAGCATTTT. This encodes CASSNQGFSNQPQHF.